These T cell receptor beta chains were read from a single sample in a study of T cells in localized non-small cell lung cancer. Repertoires were generated with immunoSEQ multiplex PCR, while TCRdb's copy carries only in-frame clones and drops some. This sample has some 6,000 clones, with around 41% found just once. The sample consisted of lung tumor tissue, taken before any cancer treatment. The receptors originated from a woman aged 40-69 years with stage II squamous cell lung carcinoma. The CDR3 runs from the conserved cysteine through the conserved F or W. D genes are given only for firm matches. The listing skips clone size in some rows; elsewhere it reads once, few, many or a size class.

D gene	V gene	J gene	clone size	CDR3 DNA	CDR3 protein
.	TRBV19	TRBJ2-1	.	TGTGCCAGTAAGGACCAACTCCGTGGTGAGCAGTTCTTC	CASKDQLRGEQFF
.	TRBV6-8	TRBJ1-4	.	TGTGCCAGCAGTTTTAGGGACGGAGGGGAAAAACTGTTTTTT	CASSFRDGGEKLFF
TRBD2	TRBV6-8	TRBJ2-7	.	TGTGCCAGCAGACCTACTAGCGGAAGCTCCTACGAGCAGTACTTC	CASRPTSGSSYEQYF
.	TRBV9	TRBJ1-1	few	TGTGCCACCCGCCCGGGGGGCTCTTATATCGGAGCTTTCTTT	CATRPGGSYIGAFF
.	TRBV5-1	TRBJ2-1	.	TGCGCCAGCAGCTTTGAGCAGGGGTGGTTCAATGAGCAGTTCTTC	CASSFEQGWFNEQFF
.	TRBV6-7	TRBJ2-1	few	TGTGCCAGCAGTTACTTGCGGGGGAGGGGGAGTTACAATGAGCAGTTCTTC	CASSYLRGRGSYNEQFF
.	TRBV30	TRBJ2-7	few	TGTGCCTGGAGTGGACTAGGCGACGAGCAGTACTTC	CAWSGLGDEQYF
.	TRBV28	TRBJ1-1	once	TGTGCCAGCAGTTTAGGACTCGTAGGGACTGAAGCTTTCTTT	CASSLGLVGTEAFF
.	TRBV11-3	TRBJ2-5	few	TGTGCCAGCAGCTTATCGGCAGGGGAGTACGAGACCCAGTACTTC	CASSLSAGEYETQYF
TRBD1	TRBV4-1	TRBJ2-2	few	TGCGCCAGCAGCCCTAGACAGGGGGCTAGCACCGGGGAGCTGTTTTTT	CASSPRQGASTGELFF
TRBD2	TRBV9	TRBJ2-7	.	TGTGCCAGCAGCCCTGGGAGGTGGACTAGCGTCGAGCAGTACTTC	CASSPGRWTSVEQYF
.	TRBV30	TRBJ1-1	.	TGTGCCTGGAGTGCTCGGACGGATGAAGCTTTCTTT	CAWSARTDEAFF
.	TRBV11-3	TRBJ2-1	medium-sized	TGTGCCAGCAGCCCCCGGGGGAGCTCCTACAATGAGCAGTTCTTC	CASSPRGSSYNEQFF
TRBD2	TRBV5-1	TRBJ2-2	.	TGCGCCAGCAGCACCGGACTAGGTGGCACCGGGGAGCTGTTTTTT	CASSTGLGGTGELFF
TRBD1	TRBV6-8	TRBJ1-5	.	TGTGCCAGCAGAAACGGACAGGGCGAGGGACAGCCCCAGCATTTT	CASRNGQGEGQPQHF
.	TRBV2	TRBJ2-1	.	TGTGCCAGCACCGAGACGGGGAATGAGCAGTTCTTC	CASTETGNEQFF
TRBD2	TRBV9	TRBJ2-3	few	TGTGCCAGCAGCGTAAGCGGGAGAGGAGCAGATACGCAGTATTTT	CASSVSGRGADTQYF
.	TRBV18	TRBJ1-5	.	TGTGCCAGCTCGTCAGCATCTAATCAGCCCCAGCATTTT	CASSSASNQPQHF
.	TRBV1	TRBJ2-3	few	TGCGCCAGCGGATTAGCGGGACTAAGCACAGATACGCAGTATTTT	CASGLAGLSTDTQYF
.	TRBV28	TRBJ1-4	.	TGTGCCAGCAGTTTTTCGTTTCAAGGATCCACTAATGAAAAACTGTTTTTT	CASSFSFQGSTNEKLFF
.	TRBV15	TRBJ2-1	.	TGTGCCACCAGCCCAGATGGGCCAAGGCTAGCAAGAGACATGAGCTCCTACAATGAGCAGTTCTTC	CATSPDGPRLARDMSSYNEQFF
.	TRBV12-5	TRBJ1-1	.	TGTGCTAGTGGCAAGACAGGTGAAGCTTTCTTT	CASGKTGEAFF
.	TRBV30	TRBJ1-5	few	TGTGCCTGGAGTCGGGCAGCGTTATCTGATAGCAATCAGCCCCAGCATTTT	CAWSRAALSDSNQPQHF
.	TRBV10-2	TRBJ1-1	.	TGCGCCAGCAGTGAGAAGTCCGGGACTGAAGCTTTCTTT	CASSEKSGTEAFF
TRBD1	TRBV29-1	TRBJ1-1	.	TGCAGCGTTTATGACAGGGGGAACACTGAAGCTTTCTTT	CSVYDRGNTEAFF
.	TRBV6-8	TRBJ1-5	few	TGTGCCAGCGAGATGGGGGGCGCGAGCAATCAGCCCCAGCATTTT	CASEMGGASNQPQHF
.	TRBV10-2	TRBJ1-2	.	TGCGCCAGCAGTGAACGGGGATTGGGCTATGGCTACACCTTC	CASSERGLGYGYTF
.	TRBV9	TRBJ1-2	few	TGTGCCAGCAGTGGAGAAAGGTATGGCTACACCTTC	CASSGERYGYTF
TRBD1	TRBV19	TRBJ1-5	.	TGTGCCAGTAGTATAAGCGGCAGGGGGAGCAATCAGCCCCAGCATTTT	CASSISGRGSNQPQHF
TRBD1	TRBV14	TRBJ2-5	.	TGTGCCAGCAGCCAAGAGGGACAGGCTCAGTGGGGAGAGACCCAGTACTTC	CASSQEGQAQWGETQYF
.	TRBV6-8	TRBJ1-1	.	TGTGCCAGCACTATGACCGGGGGAAGGAGCACTGAAGCTTTCTTT	CASTMTGGRSTEAFF
.	TRBV11-3	TRBJ2-7	.	TGTGCCAGCAGCTTGGATCAGGGTTCCTACGAGCAGTACTTC	CASSLDQGSYEQYF
TRBD2	TRBV28	TRBJ2-7	.	TGTGCCAGCAGAGAACCATGGGGGGGAGAGCAGTACTTC	CASREPWGGEQYF
TRBD1	TRBV5-1	TRBJ1-1	few	TGCGCCAGCAGCTTGACTGGGACAGGGCTGAACACTGAAGCTTTCTTT	CASSLTGTGLNTEAFF
.	TRBV5-1	TRBJ2-3	.	TGCGCCAGCAGCTTGGACGGGACCTTGACAGATACGCAGTATTTT	CASSLDGTLTDTQYF